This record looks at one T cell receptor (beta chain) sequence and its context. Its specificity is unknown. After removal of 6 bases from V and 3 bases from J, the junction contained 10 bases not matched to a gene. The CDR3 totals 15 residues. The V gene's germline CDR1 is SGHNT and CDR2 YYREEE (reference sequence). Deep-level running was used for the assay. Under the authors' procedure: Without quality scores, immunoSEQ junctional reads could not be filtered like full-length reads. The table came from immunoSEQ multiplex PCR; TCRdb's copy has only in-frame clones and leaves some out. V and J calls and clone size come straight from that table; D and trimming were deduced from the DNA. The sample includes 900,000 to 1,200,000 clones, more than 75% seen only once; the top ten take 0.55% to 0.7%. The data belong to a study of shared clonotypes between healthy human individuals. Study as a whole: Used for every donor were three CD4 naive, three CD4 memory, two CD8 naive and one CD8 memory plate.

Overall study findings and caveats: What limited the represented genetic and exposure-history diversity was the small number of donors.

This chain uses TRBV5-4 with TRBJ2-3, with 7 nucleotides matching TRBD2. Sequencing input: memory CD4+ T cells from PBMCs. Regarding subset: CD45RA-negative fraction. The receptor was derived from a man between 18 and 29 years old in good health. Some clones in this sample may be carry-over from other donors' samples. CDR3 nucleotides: TGTGCCAGCACCCTGGGCCCCGGGGGGACAGATACGCAGTATTTT. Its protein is CASTLGPGGTDTQYF.